These 28 T cell receptor beta chains were sequenced from one sample in a study of control samples from healthy donors and cancer patients. TCRdb keeps only in-frame clones here, not all; method: immunoSEQ multiplex PCR. This sample yields roughly 98,000 clones, of which roughly 78% are seen a single time; about 9.2% belongs to the top ten. The sequenced sample consisted of blood. The receptors here all came from an older woman in good health.

This clone appeared once. CDR3 sequence reads: CATRGTGLGNEQFF. CDR3 coding DNA: TGTGCCACCAGAGGGACAGGGCTTGGTAATGAGCAGTTCTTC. This rearrangement joins TRBV24-1 to TRBJ2-1; 9 positions agree with TRBD1. Losses at the gene ends were 7 bases for V and 7 bases for J; bases not matched to a gene: 7. CDR3 size: 14 residues. CDR1 and CDR2 from the germline V gene are KGHDR and SFDVKD.

This chain links TRBV5-1 with TRBJ1-5; D is possibly TRBD1 (5 bases). The CDR3 runs to 15 residues. Germline V gives CDR1 SGHRS, CDR2 YFSETQ. The V and J ends lost 0 bases and 4 bases respectively, with 11 bases between them. Written as DNA, the CDR3 is TGCGCCAGCAGCTTGGACGCCAGGGCTAATCAGCCCCAGCATTTT. It codes for CASSLDARANQPQHF.

V is TRBV5-1 and J is TRBJ2-1; D might be TRBD2 (6 bases). This CDR3 has 14 amino acids. Between the trimmed V and J ends, which lost 0 bases and 6 bases, there was a span of 10 bases. From germline, CDR1 is SGHRS and CDR2 YFSETQ. CDR3 nucleotide sequence: TGCGCCAGCAGCTTGGGGGACTGGGCCAATGAGCAGTTCTTC. It encodes CASSLGDWANEQFF.

The rearrangement links TRBV28 to TRBJ1-3; TRBD1 matches at 7 bases. V shed 6 bases and J 0 bases; nucleotides not matched to a gene: 5. Per the germline V gene, CDR1 is MDHEN and CDR2 is SYDVKM. The CDR3 is 15 residues long. As DNA, the CDR3 is TGTGCCAGCAGGCCCCGGACAGGCTCTGGAAACACCATATATTTT. This translates into CASRPRTGSGNTIYF. Based on the CDR3 plus reference TRBV28 and TRBJ1-3, the full variable domain is DVKVTQSSRYLVKRTGEKVFLECVQDMDHENMFWYRQDPGLGLRLIYFSYDVKMKEKGDIPEGYSVSREKKERFSLILESASTNQTSMYLCASRPRTGSGNTIYFGEGSWLTVV.

The chain is built from TRBV18 and TRBJ2-3; TRBD2 agrees at 7 bases. This CDR3 is built from 16 residues. Germline V gene lookup returns CDR1 KGHSH and CDR2 LQKENI. The V gene end was trimmed by 0 bases and the J gene end by 3 bases; junction bases not matched to a gene: 6. CDR3 DNA sequence: TGTGCCAGCTCACCACCGGAAGCGGGGAGAACAGATACGCAGTATTTT. This encodes CASSPPEAGRTDTQYF.

V usage is TRBV6-4 and J usage is TRBJ2-1; 15 nucleotides align to TRBD2. The germline gives CDR1 MRHNA, CDR2 SNTAGT. Losses at the gene ends were 2 bases for V and 7 bases for J; bases not matched to a gene: 9. This CDR3 has 18 amino acids. CDR3 sequence: CASSDQGLAGGPRNEQFF. CDR3 nucleotides: TGTGCCAGCAGTGACCAAGGACTAGCGGGAGGGCCCAGGAATGAGCAGTTCTTC.

The chain links TRBV6-5 to TRBJ1-1, with 8 bases fitting TRBD1. CDR3 size: 14 residues. CDR1 MNHEY and CDR2 SVGAGI come from the germline V gene. The V segment lost 7 bases and the J segment 4 bases; nucleotides outside the gene matches: 8. CDR3 sequence: CASKSDRVGTEAFF. The CDR3 DNA reads TGTGCCAGCAAATCGGACAGGGTTGGCACTGAAGCTTTCTTT.

This sequence joins TRBV7-2 and TRBJ1-5; no clear D gene. This CDR3 has 9 amino acids. V gave up 10 bases and J gave up 4 bases, with 2 bases separating them. The V gene's germline CDR1 is SGHTA and CDR2 FQGNSA. CDR3: CATNQPQHF. In nucleotides, the CDR3 is TGTGCCACTAATCAGCCCCAGCATTTT.

This chain links TRBV18 with TRBJ2-1; the D is unclear. The length of the CDR3 is 12 residues. Germline assignment: CDR1 KGHSH and CDR2 LQKENI. V lost 3 bases and J lost 8, with 8 bases in between. The CDR3 DNA sequence: TGTGCCAGCTCACCCCTGGGCGATGAGCAGTTCTTC. Translated, it gives CASSPLGDEQFF.

The V call is TRBV6-5, the J call TRBJ2-1, with D possibly TRBD1 on 6 matching bases. Germline CDR1 and CDR2: MNHEY and SVGAGI. This CDR3 is built from 11 residues. The V gene lost 7 bases and the J gene lost 14 bases, with 15 bases spanning the gap. The CDR3 nucleotides read TGTGCCAGCACCAACAGGGAGACGGAGTTCTTC. It translates to CASTNRETEFF.

The V call is TRBV7-2, the J call TRBJ2-3; a weak D match, TRBD2 (6 bases). Germline V gene lookup returns CDR1 SGHTA and CDR2 FQGNSA. V was clipped by 5 bases and J by 2 bases, with 11 bases between them. The CDR3 contains 14 residues. CDR3 protein: CASSPGTVTDTQYF. The CDR3 region has the DNA TGTGCCAGCAGCCCCGGGACTGTCACAGATACGCAGTATTTT.

The J gene is TRBJ1-2, the V gene TRBV2; possibly TRBD1 for D (5 bases). The V gene lost 0 bases and the J gene lost 1 base, with 6 bases spanning the gap. CDR1 SNHLY and CDR2 FYNNEI come from the germline V gene. CDR3 length: 14 amino acids. The CDR3, as DNA: TGTGCCAGCAGTGAAGCCGGGGGTAACTATGGCTACACCTTC. It codes for CASSEAGGNYGYTF.

The gene calls are TRBV7-2 and TRBJ2-5; no clear D. Germline CDR1 and CDR2: SGHTA and FQGNSA. CDR3 length: 13 residues. V was pared by 5 bases and J by 5 bases, with 12 bases between. In DNA, the CDR3 is TGTGCCAGCAGCCGCGGCCTCCACGAGACCCAGTACTTC. As protein: CASSRGLHETQYF.

V is TRBV2 and J is TRBJ1-4, with D perhaps TRBD1 (5 bases). V gave up 10 bases and J gave up 4 bases, with 13 bases separating them. There are 13 residues in the CDR3. Germline CDR1 SNHLY, CDR2 FYNNEI. CDR3 sequence (DNA): TGTGCCATCGCACGGGGGAGTAATGAAAAACTGTTTTTT. Translation: CAIARGSNEKLFF.

This clone was seen a single time. This chain connects TRBV21-1 to TRBJ1-4; the table names TRBD1, a call not compared with the DNA. TRBV21-1 is a recognized pseudogene. This CDR3 is 16 amino acids long. CDR3: CASSKDRTDANEKLFF. CDR3 coding DNA: TGTGCCAGCAGCAAAGATAGGACAGACGCTAATGAAAAACTGTTTTTT.

The chain combines TRBV15 with TRBJ2-7; D not resolved. CDR3 size: 13 residues. V was shortened by 2 bases and J by 2 bases, with 7 bases between the two germline ends. Germline V lookup: CDR1 LNHNV, CDR2 YYDKDF (reference sequence). CDR3 protein: CATSRSGAYEQYF. The CDR3 DNA sequence: TGTGCCACCAGCAGATCAGGTGCCTACGAGCAGTACTTC.

The J gene is TRBJ1-3, the V gene TRBV7-9, with a possible D match to TRBD1 (6 bases). The CDR3 contains 14 residues. The germline V gene has CDR1 SEHNR and CDR2 FQNEAQ (reference sequence). Trimming removed 9 bases at V and 2 bases at J, with 14 bases between. The CDR3 bases are TGTGCCAGTGGACAGCCGACGGCTGGAAACACCATATATTTT. Its translation: CASGQPTAGNTIYF.

Remarks on this clone: An end of the junction does not agree with germline; a read error may underlie this. Other nucleotide sequences in the sample specify the same CDR3. The V call is TRBV24-1, the J call TRBJ1-4; tentatively, D is TRBD1 (5 bases). CDR1 and CDR2 (germline): KGHDR, SFDVKD. The CDR3 totals 14 residues. As DNA, the CDR3 is TGCGCCACCAGTGGATCAGGGTATAATGAAAAACTGTTTTTT. Translating it yields CATSGSGYNEKLFF.

V is TRBV4-1 and J is TRBJ2-5; 12 positions match TRBD2. V shed 2 bases, J shed 4 bases, and the junction held 2 bases outside the gene matches. CDR1 is MGHRA, CDR2 YSYEKL, per germline. The CDR3 contains 15 residues. CDR3 DNA sequence: TGCGCCAGCAGCCAACTAGCGGGAGGGGTAGAGACCCAGTACTTC. Residues: CASSQLAGGVETQYF.

In DNA form, the CDR3 reads TGTGCCATCAGTCTCCCAGATCAAGAGACCCAGTACTTC. This codes for CAISLPDQETQYF. The chain links TRBV10-3 to TRBJ2-5; D is ambiguous. Germline values: CDR1 ENHRY, CDR2 SYGVKD. V dropped 5 bases and J dropped 2 bases, with 9 bases sitting between them. The CDR3 totals 13 residues.

The chain recombines TRBV6-2 or TRBV6-3 with TRBJ2-1; D gene uncertain. CDR1 is MNHEY, CDR2 SVGEGT, per germline. V lost 5 bases to trimming and J lost 6 bases, with 8 bases between them. The CDR3 totals 12 residues. CDR3 DNA sequence: TGTGCCAGCAGTAAACTGGGCAATGAGCAGTTCTTC. This translates into CASSKLGNEQFF.

This rearrangement joins TRBV18 to TRBJ1-1; TRBD1 aligns across 9 bases. CDR1 is KGHSH, CDR2 LQKENI, per germline. The CDR3 contains 16 residues. Germline trimming cut 4 bases from V and 0 bases from J; bases unmatched to any gene: 6. As DNA, the CDR3 is TGTGCCAGCTCACGACGACAGGGGGTAATGAACACTGAAGCTTTCTTT. This encodes CASSRRQGVMNTEAFF.

This chain's CDR3 is CASSLYDGAMFF. In nucleotides, the CDR3 is TGTGCCAGCAGCTTATATGACGGGGCTATGTTCTTC. The V and J genes are TRBV7-2 and TRBJ2-1, with D perhaps matching TRBD1 or TRBD2 (5 bases each). CDR3 length: 12 amino acids. Deletions cut 2 bases from V and 15 bases from J, with 14 bases between. Germline V gene lookup returns CDR1 SGHTA and CDR2 FQGNSA. The full variable domain, rest sourced from reference TRBV7-2 and TRBJ2-1, is GAGVSQSPSNKVTEKGKDVELRCDPISGHTALYWYRQSLGQGLEFLIYFQGNSAPDKSGLPSDRFSAERTGGSVSTLTIQRTQQEDSAVYLCASSLYDGAMFFGPGTRLTVL.

The genes are TRBV27 and TRBJ1-3; possibly TRBD1 for D (5 bases). V lost 2 bases and J lost 5, with 10 bases in between. In germline, CDR1 is MNHEY, CDR2 SMNVEV (reference sequence). The CDR3 totals 14 residues. CDR3 coding DNA: TGTGCCAGCAGTTTACAGGGTTTACGAAACACCATATATTTT. This encodes CASSLQGLRNTIYF.

This chain connects TRBV28 to TRBJ1-2; tentatively, D is TRBD1 (5 bases). V was pared by 6 bases and J by 4 bases, with 12 bases between. The germline V gene encodes CDR1 MDHEN and CDR2 SYDVKM. This CDR3 is built from 13 residues. CDR3 sequence: CASSRDGAYGYTF. CDR3 sequence (DNA): TGTGCCAGCAGCCGTGACGGGGCCTATGGCTACACCTTC.

This clone was observed a single time. This sequence joins TRBV11-2 and TRBJ1-6; the D gene is possibly TRBD1 (6 bases). The CDR3 is made up of 15 amino acids. The V end lost 0 bases, the J end lost 7 bases, and 10 bases lay between the germline ends. CDR1 is SGHAT, CDR2 FQNNGV, per germline. The CDR3 coding sequence is TGTGCCAGCAGCTTAGAGGGCAGGGGAAATTCACCCCTCCACTTT. Translating it yields CASSLEGRGNSPLHF.

CDR3 bases: TGTGCCAGCAGCAAAAGGCGATCCTACGAGCAGTACTTC. It specifies CASSKRRSYEQYF. The V gene is TRBV21-1, the J gene TRBJ2-7. TRBV21-1 is a recognized pseudogene. The CDR3 is made up of 13 amino acids.

V and J are TRBV5-3 and TRBJ2-2; 12 bases align to TRBD2. TRBV5-3 is filed as an ORF, its function uncertain. This CDR3 is 17 amino acids long. V gave up 2 bases and J gave up 5 bases; unmatched junction bases: 7. This CDR3 reads CARSFPTSGRCTGELFF. The CDR3 DNA follows: TGTGCCAGAAGCTTCCCGACTAGCGGGAGATGTACCGGGGAGCTGTTTTTT.